Below, 32 T cell receptor beta chains from the same sample are listed, as sequenced in a study of blood T cells in healthy people across ages. The authors ran a second PCR of 7 to 11 cycles using a sample-barcoded 5' primer and a J-beta primer mix. TCRdb reprocessed the 5' RACE reads via MiXCR and lists one record per CDR3 protein. The sample carries approximately 2,000,000 distinct CDR3 sequences, about two fifths recorded once. What was sequenced was blood. Receptors were obtained from a human donor in good health.

The genes are TRBV7-6 and TRBJ2-4; the match to TRBD1 covers 7 bases. The J call may not be correct, given that the DNA end is closer to TRBJ2-7. Germline CDR1 reads SGHVS; CDR2 reads FNYEAQ. The CDR3 sequence is 16 residues long. CDR3 region: CASSLADRVEGYEQYF. In nucleotides, the CDR3 is TGTGCCAGCAGCTTAGCTGACAGGGTCGAAGGCTACGAGCAGTACTTC.

The V call is TRBV7-9, the J call TRBJ1-4; TRBD1 is a possible D gene (6 bases). The CDR3 sequence is 15 residues long. The V gene's germline CDR1 is SEHNR and CDR2 FQNEAQ (reference sequence). V was cut by 4 bases and J by 7 bases, with 16 bases left in between. In DNA, the CDR3 is TGTGCCAGCAGCTCCGCCGGGGGGCTGACTGAAAAACTGTTTTTT. It encodes CASSSAGGLTEKLFF. The whole variable domain, remainder taken from reference TRBV7-9 and TRBJ1-4, is DTGVSQNPRHKITKRGQNVTFRCDPISEHNRLYWYRQTLGQGPEFLTYFQNEAQLEKSRLLSDRFSAERPKGSFSTLEIQRTEQGDSAMYLCASSSAGGLTEKLFFGSGTQLSVL.

The V call is TRBV9, the J call TRBJ2-6, with a weak D call TRBD1 (6 bases). Per the germline V gene, CDR1 is SGDLS and CDR2 is YYNGEE. Trimming pared 3 bases from V and 2 bases from J, leaving 12 bases between. This CDR3 comprises 16 residues. The CDR3 reads CASSARTGTGANVLTF. Written as DNA, the CDR3 is TGTGCCAGCAGCGCTCGTACAGGGACTGGGGCCAACGTCCTGACTTTC.

V is TRBV20-1 and J is TRBJ1-1, with no clear D. The CDR3 is 15 residues long. Germline V gene sequence: CDR1 DFQATT, CDR2 SNEGSKA (reference sequence). The CDR3 is CRNTLPVPENTEAFF. In DNA, the CDR3 is TGCAGGAACACTTTGCCGGTACCAGAAAACACTGAAGCTTTCTTT.

This clonotype was seen a handful of times. This chain connects TRBV4-1 to TRBJ2-5; D is possibly TRBD2 (6 bases). The ends were cut back, 2 bases at V and 5 bases at J, with 18 bases in the middle. Per germline, CDR1 MGHRA and CDR2 YSYEKL. CDR3 length equals 16 residues. Here the CDR3 DNA reads TGCGCCAGCAGCCAATCTCTCACCGGGACTTGGGAGACCCAGTACTTC. It is translated as CASSQSLTGTWETQYF.

This clonotype has more than one count but fewer than ten. The rearrangement joins TRBV12-3 or TRBV12-4 to TRBJ1-5; D ambiguous. Deletions cut 0 bases from V and 2 bases from J, with 8 bases between. The CDR3 length is 15 residues. CDR3 in amino acids: CASSLAGSGNQPQHF. The CDR3 DNA is TGTGCCAGCAGTTTAGCGGGATCCGGCAATCAGCCCCAGCATTTT.

A few counts support this clonotype. The rearrangement joins TRBV10-3 to TRBJ2-5; 9 bases are a match to TRBD2. Germline V gene sequence: CDR1 ENHRY, CDR2 SYGVKD. The V segment lost 6 bases and the J segment 5 bases; nucleotides outside the gene matches: 10. The CDR3 runs to 15 residues. The CDR3 region has the DNA TGTGCCATCAGCCCAAGCGGGGGGACGTCCGAGACCCAGTACTTC. As protein: CAISPSGGTSETQYF.

This chain connects TRBV5-1 to TRBJ2-1, with 8 bases that match TRBD2. CDR1 is SGHRS and CDR2 is YFSETQ in the germline V gene. The CDR3 has 15 amino acids. The trim removed 0 bases at V and 7 bases at J, leaving 6 bases unmatched. The CDR3 nucleotides are TGCGCCAGCAGCTTGGGGGAGGGCGGGGGGAATGAGCAGTTCTTC. It encodes CASSLGEGGGNEQFF. The whole variable domain, filled in from reference TRBV5-1 and TRBJ2-1, reads KAGVTQTPRYLIKTRGQQVTLSCSPISGHRSVSWYQQTPGQGLQFLFEYFSETQRNKGNFPGRFSGRQFSNSRSEMNVSTLELGDSALYLCASSLGEGGGNEQFFGPGTRLTVL.

The rearrangement joins TRBV5-1 to TRBJ2-7; no firm D call. The germline gives CDR1 SGHRS, CDR2 YFSETQ. CDR3 size: 13 residues. Trimming took off 6 bases at V and 4 bases at J, with 14 bases between the two ends. The CDR3 nucleotides are TGCGCCAGCACCCAAGAAGGAGCTTACGAGCAGTACTTC. It is translated as CASTQEGAYEQYF.

The chain combines TRBV2 with TRBJ1-2; 8 bases are shared with TRBD1. CDR3 size: 15 residues. Trimming took 4 bases from V and 0 from J; bases not matched to a gene: 4. Germline CDR1 SNHLY, CDR2 FYNNEI. CDR3 amino acids: CASSVSGGPNYGYTF. Written as DNA, the CDR3 is TGTGCCAGCAGTGTATCAGGGGGCCCTAACTATGGCTACACCTTC.

The CDR3 region has the DNA TGTGCCAGCAGCCAGATTCAGGGAGTTGGCGCTTTCTTT. Translating gives CASSQIQGVGAFF. J is TRBJ1-1 and V is TRBV3-1; D possibly corresponds to TRBD1 (5 bases). CDR1 is LGHDT and CDR2 is YNNKEL in the germline V gene (reference sequence). The CDR3 contains 13 residues. The V end was cut by 3 bases, the J end by 11 bases, with 16 bases between.

A single count supports this clonotype. The genes are TRBV27 and TRBJ2-3; 8 bases fit TRBD2. Germline CDR1 MNHEY, CDR2 SMNVEV (reference sequence). The CDR3 has 17 amino acids. With V trimmed by 6 bases and J by 5 bases, 16 bases remained unmatched. CDR3 loop: CASRKTGGPGLGDTQYF. In DNA, the CDR3 is TGTGCCAGCAGGAAAACGGGGGGGCCGGGACTCGGAGATACGCAGTATTTT.

This clonotype was counted a few times. The chain's CDR3 is CASSLLRDKGGYTF. CDR3 nucleotides: TGTGCCAGCAGCTTATTAAGGGACAAGGGTGGCTACACCTTC. The chain combines TRBV7-8 with TRBJ1-2; perhaps TRBD1 as D (6 bases). Germline values: CDR1 SGHVS, CDR2 FQNEAQ. Trimming stripped 2 bases from V and 7 bases from J, with 14 bases between. The CDR3 is 14 amino acids.

The chain joins TRBV6-5 to TRBJ2-5; D not resolved. The CDR3 covers 14 residues. The V end was cut by 2 bases, the J end by 5 bases, with 12 bases between. The germline V gene has CDR1 MNHEY and CDR2 SVGAGI. The CDR3 protein is CASSYPGALETQYF. The CDR3 coding sequence is TGTGCCAGCAGTTACCCTGGTGCACTGGAGACCCAGTACTTC.

V gene TRBV7-3 combines with J gene TRBJ2-7; TRBD1 aligns across 7 bases. The V gene's germline CDR1 is SGHTA and CDR2 FQGTGA. Germline trimming cut 0 bases from V and 0 bases from J; bases unmatched to any gene: 8. The CDR3 covers 17 residues. The CDR3 is CASSLTVGTAPSYEQYF. Here the CDR3 DNA reads TGTGCCAGCAGCTTAACGGTCGGGACAGCCCCCTCCTACGAGCAGTACTTC.

The sample holds a few counts of this clonotype. V gene TRBV7-8 combines with J gene TRBJ2-7, with 8 bases identical to TRBD1. The CDR3 covers 16 residues. Germline loops: CDR1 SGHVS, CDR2 FQNEAQ. Trimming removed 5 bases from V and 0 bases from J; junction bases left unmatched: 9. The DNA for the CDR3 is TGTGCCAGCAGCCCATTACAGGGGGAAAACTCCTACGAGCAGTACTTC. It specifies CASSPLQGENSYEQYF.

The rearrangement uses TRBV7-2 and TRBJ1-5; 7 bases map to TRBD1. V lost 4 bases, J lost 3 bases, and 6 bases stayed unmatched. Germline V CDR1 and CDR2: SGHTA, FQGNSA. The length of the CDR3 is 15 residues. Here the CDR3 DNA reads TGTGCCAGCAGCTCCCCGGGACAGACCAATCAGCCCCAGCATTTT. Its translation: CASSSPGQTNQPQHF. Full variable domain (outside the CDR3, taken from reference TRBV7-2 and TRBJ1-5): GAGVSQSPSNKVTEKGKDVELRCDPISGHTALYWYRQSLGQGLEFLIYFQGNSAPDKSGLPSDRFSAERTGGSVSTLTIQRTQQEDSAVYLCASSSPGQTNQPQHFGDGTRLSIL.

There are many counts of this clonotype. The chain combines TRBV4-3 with TRBJ2-1; tentative D call: TRBD2 (7 bases). Germline CDR1 LGHNA, CDR2 YSLEER. V lost 0 bases and J 5 bases, leaving 14 bases between the germline ends. The CDR3 contains 16 residues. The CDR3 coding sequence is TGCGCCAGCAGCCAAGATCGCGGGGGACACCACAATGAGCAGTTCTTC. It translates to CASSQDRGGHHNEQFF.

The chain uses TRBV7-2 and TRBJ2-3; D not certain. Germline V gene lookup returns CDR1 SGHTA and CDR2 FQGNSA. Trimming took 4 bases from V and 6 from J, leaving 11 bases between them. This CDR3 has 13 amino acids. CDR3: CASSSSIADTQYF. CDR3 bases: TGTGCCAGCAGCTCCTCCATAGCCGATACGCAGTATTTT.

This clonotype is a singleton in its sample. The chain is built from TRBV6-6 and TRBJ2-5; D may match TRBD1 or TRBD2 (5 bases each). The V and J ends lost 7 bases and 7 bases respectively, with 28 bases between them. The CDR3 has 17 amino acids. Germline lookup yields CDR1 MNHNY and CDR2 SVGAGI (reference sequence). The CDR3 sequence: CASTRTPPGVGAGTQYF. CDR3 sequence (DNA): TGTGCCAGCACCCGGACCCCGCCCGGGGTAGGGGCAGGGACCCAGTACTTC.

This clonotype has only a few counts. V usage is TRBV5-1 and J usage is TRBJ1-4; 8 bases are a match to TRBD1. The J segment lost 7 bases and the V segment lost 7 bases, leaving 9 bases of the junction unmatched. CDR1 SGHRS and CDR2 YFSETQ come from the germline V gene. This CDR3 has 14 residues. The chain's CDR3 is CASAPRDRSEKLFF. The CDR3 bases are TGCGCCAGCGCCCCCCGGGACAGGAGTGAAAAACTGTTTTTT.

This clonotype was recorded at least ten times. This sequence joins TRBV12-3 or TRBV12-4 and TRBJ2-3; D ambiguous. V was pared by 6 bases and J by 2 bases, with 3 bases between. The CDR3 consists of 11 residues. CDR3 nucleotide sequence: TGTGCCAGCAGACTCACAGATACGCAGTATTTT. Translated, it gives CASRLTDTQYF.

The chain recombines TRBV29-1 with TRBJ2-5, with D uncertain. There are 15 residues in the CDR3. V lost 6 bases to trimming and J lost 1 base, with 18 bases between them. Germline V lookup: CDR1 SQVTM, CDR2 ANQGSEA. CDR3 protein: CSVPSSALFQETQYF. The CDR3 nucleotides are TGCAGCGTCCCCTCGAGCGCCCTGTTCCAAGAGACCCAGTACTTC.

This chain joins TRBV7-2 and TRBJ2-7, with 7 bases fitting TRBD1. Unmatched junction bases numbered 10, after V lost 6 bases and J lost 5 bases. There are 14 residues in the CDR3. Germline V gives CDR1 SGHTA, CDR2 FQGNSA. CDR3 protein: CASSRQTGSDEQYF. CDR3 DNA: TGTGCCAGCAGTCGTCAGACAGGGTCTGACGAGCAGTACTTC. Complete variable domain (other parts from reference TRBV7-2 and TRBJ2-7): GAGVSQSPSNKVTEKGKDVELRCDPISGHTALYWYRQSLGQGLEFLIYFQGNSAPDKSGLPSDRFSAERTGGSVSTLTIQRTQQEDSAVYLCASSRQTGSDEQYFGPGTRLTVT.

This clonotype was seen more than once but under ten times. V usage is TRBV4-2 and J usage is TRBJ1-2; TRBD1 agrees at 8 bases. V trimming: 3 bases; J trimming: 4 bases; junction bases outside the gene matches: 10. This CDR3 is 16 amino acids long. Per germline, CDR1 LGHNA and CDR2 YNFKEQ. The CDR3 DNA reads as TGTGCCAGCAGCCATTCCGTCAGGGGGCCCACCTATGGCTACACCTTC. This translates into CASSHSVRGPTYGYTF.

This clonotype was recorded a few times. The chain couples TRBV5-6 to TRBJ1-2; 9 bases fit TRBD1. Germline values: CDR1 SGHDT, CDR2 YYEEEE. The CDR3 has 16 residues. With 0 bases clipped from V and 4 bases from J, the junction kept 7 bases outside the gene matches. The CDR3 bases are TGTGCCAGCAGCTTGGTTTGGGACAGGGTGGTCTATGGCTACACCTTC. Translating gives CASSLVWDRVVYGYTF. Using reference TRBV5-6 and TRBJ1-2 for the parts outside the CDR3, the full variable domain is DAGVTQSPTHLIKTRGQQVTLRCSPKSGHDTVSWYQQALGQGPQFIFQYYEEEERQRGNFPDRFSGHQFPNYSSELNVNALLLGDSALYLCASSLVWDRVVYGYTFGSGTRLTVV.

The chain links TRBV5-1 to TRBJ2-3, with 7 bases fitting TRBD2. The CDR3 is 14 amino acids. Trimming cost V 1 base and J 4 bases; bases outside gene matches: 3. Germline CDR1 and CDR2: SGHRS and YFSETQ. CDR3 bases: TGCGCCAGCAGCTTGAGCGGGAACGCAGATACGCAGTATTTT. It codes for CASSLSGNADTQYF. The entire variable domain, with the rest obtained from reference TRBV5-1 and TRBJ2-3, is as follows: KAGVTQTPRYLIKTRGQQVTLSCSPISGHRSVSWYQQTPGQGLQFLFEYFSETQRNKGNFPGRFSGRQFSNSRSEMNVSTLELGDSALYLCASSLSGNADTQYFGPGTRLTVL.

A remark on this clonotype: The junction differs from germline at one of its ends, possibly a read error. The chain links TRBV20-1 to TRBJ1-2, with 10 nucleotides matching TRBD1. The V gene's germline CDR1 is DFQATT and CDR2 SNEGSKA (reference sequence). The CDR3 has 16 residues. The CDR3 region is CSATSPGTGVNNGYTF. The CDR3 coding sequence is TGCAGTGCAACAAGTCCCGGGACAGGGGTTAACAATGGCTACACCTTC.

The chain carries TRBV20-1 and TRBJ2-7; D not certain. CDR3 length equals 12 residues. The V gene's germline CDR1 is DFQATT and CDR2 SNEGSKA (reference sequence). V was trimmed by 1 base and J by 3 bases, leaving 7 bases between them. The CDR3 region is CSARVPSYEQYF. CDR3 nucleotides: TGCAGTGCTAGAGTTCCTAGCTACGAGCAGTACTTC.

This chain connects TRBV6-6 to TRBJ1-1, with D possibly matching TRBD1 (6 bases). V was trimmed by 7 bases and J by 4 bases, leaving 19 bases between them. The CDR3 has 15 residues. Germline V gives CDR1 MNHNY, CDR2 SVGAGI (reference sequence). DNA of the CDR3: TGTGCCAGCACCCCTTGGGGGGCTCGGAGCACTGAAGCTTTCTTT. Translated: CASTPWGARSTEAFF.

The chain employs TRBV7-8 and TRBJ1-6, with 7 bases that match TRBD1. V lost 0 bases and J lost 8; bases outside the gene matches: 4. CDR3 length equals 15 residues. Germline values: CDR1 SGHVS, CDR2 FQNEAQ. The CDR3 DNA follows: TGTGCCAGCAGCTTAGCAATTGGGACAGATTCACCCCTCCACTTT. Translating gives CASSLAIGTDSPLHF.

This clonotype was seen many times. The rearrangement joins TRBV5-1 to TRBJ2-5; weak D call: TRBD2 (5 bases). Between the trimmed V and J ends, which lost 1 base and 5 bases, there was a span of 12 bases. The CDR3 sequence is 14 residues long. Germline V gene lookup returns CDR1 SGHRS and CDR2 YFSETQ. CDR3 residues: CASSLMGGSETQYF. For the CDR3, the DNA is TGCGCCAGCAGCTTGATGGGCGGGTCGGAGACCCAGTACTTC.